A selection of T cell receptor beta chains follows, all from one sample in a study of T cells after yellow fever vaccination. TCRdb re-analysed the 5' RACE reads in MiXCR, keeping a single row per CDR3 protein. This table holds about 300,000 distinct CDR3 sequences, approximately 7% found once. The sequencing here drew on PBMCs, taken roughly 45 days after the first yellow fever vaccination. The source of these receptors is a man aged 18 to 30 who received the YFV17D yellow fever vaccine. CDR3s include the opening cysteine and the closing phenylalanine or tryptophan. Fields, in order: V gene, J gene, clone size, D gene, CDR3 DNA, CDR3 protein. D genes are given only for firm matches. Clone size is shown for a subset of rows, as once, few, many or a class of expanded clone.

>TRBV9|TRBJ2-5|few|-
TGTGCCAGCAGCGGGGGGGTCGGGGAGACCCAGTACTTC
CASSGGVGETQYF
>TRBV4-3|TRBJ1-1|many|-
TGCGCCAGCAGCCTGGACCCTGGCACTGAAGCTTTCTTT
CASSLDPGTEAFF
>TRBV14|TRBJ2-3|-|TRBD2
TGTGCCAGCAGCCAAGCACCCGGACTAGCGGGGTTCTCAGATACGCAGTATTTT
CASSQAPGLAGFSDTQYF
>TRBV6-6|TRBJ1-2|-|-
TGTGCCAGCAGTCCGTCGGGGGCTCGTGGCTACACCTTC
CASSPSGARGYTF
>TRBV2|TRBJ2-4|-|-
TGTGCCAGCAGTGATGAAGGGAACATTCAGTACTTC
CASSDEGNIQYF
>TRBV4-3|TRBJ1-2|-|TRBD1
TGCGCCAGCATCCAAGATGCCGCGGGACAGGGGGCGAGTGGCTACACCTTC
CASIQDAAGQGASGYTF
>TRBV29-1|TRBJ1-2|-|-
TGCAGCGTTGAGGGGGCGGCACCAAAGACTGGCACCTTC
CSVEGAAPKTGTF
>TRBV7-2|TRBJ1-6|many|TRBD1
TGTGCCAGCAGCTGGGGACAGGCCGATAATTCACCCCTCCACTTT
CASSWGQADNSPLHF
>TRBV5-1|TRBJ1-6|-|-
TGCGCCAGCAGCTCGCAGGCCACTAATAATTCACCCCTCCACTTT
CASSSQATNNSPLHF
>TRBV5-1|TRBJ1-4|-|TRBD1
TGCGCCAGCAGCCCGTCACGACAGGGGGGCGAAAAACTGTTTTTT
CASSPSRQGGEKLFF
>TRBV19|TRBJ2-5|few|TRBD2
TGTGCCAGTAGTACCGCGGGGGACTCCCCCGGATGGGAGACCCAGTACTTC
CASSTAGDSPGWETQYF
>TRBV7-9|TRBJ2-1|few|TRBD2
TGTGCCAGCAGCTTGACGGGGGGGCGTGCCAATGAGCAGTTCTTC
CASSLTGGRANEQFF
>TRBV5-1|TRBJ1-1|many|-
TGCGCCAGCAGCACCGGGCTGAACACTGAAGCTTTCTTT
CASSTGLNTEAFF
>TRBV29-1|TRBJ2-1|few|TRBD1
TGCAGCGTTGGGGGACAGGTGGGTGAGAATGAGCAGTTCTTC
CSVGGQVGENEQFF
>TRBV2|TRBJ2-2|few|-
TGTGCCAGCATAGGAGGGGGCCTCACCGGGGAGCTGTTTTTT
CASIGGGLTGELFF
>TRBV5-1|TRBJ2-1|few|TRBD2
TGCGCCAGCAGCTTTTACCTAGCGGGGGGGCCTGACAATGAGCAGTTCTTC
CASSFYLAGGPDNEQFF
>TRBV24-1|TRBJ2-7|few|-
TGTGCCACCAGAGCCACATACGAGCAGTACTTC
CATRATYEQYF
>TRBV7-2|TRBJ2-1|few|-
TGTGCCAGCAGCCTATACAGGGCTGAGCAGTTCTTC
CASSLYRAEQFF
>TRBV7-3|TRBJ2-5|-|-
TGTGCCAGCAGCTACTCAGGGAGTGGGGAGACCCAGTACTTC
CASSYSGSGETQYF
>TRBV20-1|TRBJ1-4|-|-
TGCAGTGCTAGAGGGGGAGGGTTAGGGGAAAAACTGTTTTTT
CSARGGGLGEKLFF
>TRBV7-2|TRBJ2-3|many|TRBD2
TGTGCCAGCAGCCGGACTAGCGGCACAGATACGCAGTATTTT
CASSRTSGTDTQYF
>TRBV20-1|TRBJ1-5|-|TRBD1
TGCAGTGCTAGACAGGGGGGAGGCAATCAGCCCCAGCGTTTT
CSARQGGGNQPQRF
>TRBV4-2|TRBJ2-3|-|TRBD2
TGTGCCAGCAGTAATCGGGGGGGTCGCACAGATACGCAGTATTTT
CASSNRGGRTDTQYF
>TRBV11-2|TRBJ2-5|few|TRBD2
TGTGCCAGCAGCTTAGGGAGGACTAGTGCAAAGACCCAGTACTTC
CASSLGRTSAKTQYF
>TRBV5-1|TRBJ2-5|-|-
TGCGCCAGCAGCTTGCGGGGGCACGGAGAGACCCAGTACTTC
CASSLRGHGETQYF
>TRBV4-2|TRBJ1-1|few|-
TGTGCCAGCAGCCCCCCTTCCACTGAAGCTTTCTTT
CASSPPSTEAFF
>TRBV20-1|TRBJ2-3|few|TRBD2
TGCAGTGCTAGTTGGCGGGGGGGGGCGGATACGCAGTATTTT
CSASWRGGADTQYF
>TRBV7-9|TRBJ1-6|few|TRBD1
TGTGCCAGCGACCGGGGCAGGGGGCTCTCACCCCTCCACTTT
CASDRGRGLSPLHF
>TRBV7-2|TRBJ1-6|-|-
TGTGCCAGTAATTCCGCAAGCTCCTATAATTCACCCCTCCACTTT
CASNSASSYNSPLHF
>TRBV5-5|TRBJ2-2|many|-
TGTGCCAGCAGCTTGGGCTGGGGGGAGCTGTTTTTT
CASSLGWGELFF
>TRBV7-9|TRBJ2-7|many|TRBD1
TGTGCCAGCAGCAGGACAGGGTACGACGAGCAGTACTTC
CASSRTGYDEQYF
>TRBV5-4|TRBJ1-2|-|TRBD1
TGTGCCAGCAGCGGGGGACAGGGGGCTCAGGTTTACTATGGCTACACCTTC
CASSGGQGAQVYYGYTF
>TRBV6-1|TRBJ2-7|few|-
TGTGCCAGCAGCCTGCTGGAGGGAACCGAGCAGTACTTC
CASSLLEGTEQYF
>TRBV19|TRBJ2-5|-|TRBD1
TGTGCCAGTAGTATCACAGGGGGATCGGGGACCCAGTACTTC
CASSITGGSGTQYF
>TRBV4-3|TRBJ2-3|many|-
TGCGCCAGCAGCCAAGATTATCAGGGGTTCACAGATACGCAGTATTTT
CASSQDYQGFTDTQYF
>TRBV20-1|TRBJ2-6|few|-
TGCAGTGCTCCAGACAGAGTCGTCTCTGGGGCCAACGTCCTGACTTTC
CSAPDRVVSGANVLTF
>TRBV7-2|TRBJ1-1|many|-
TGCGCCAGCAGCTCGGACGGGAACACTGAAGCTTTCTTT
CASSSDGNTEAFF